This entry lists 25 T cell receptor beta chains sequenced from one sample in a study of tumor-infiltrating lymphocytes in primary liver carcinoma. Production of TCR beta cDNA used about 500 ng total RNA together with a constant-region primer. Construction of TCR beta libraries relied on three successive nested multiplex PCR rounds employing slightly modified ARM-PCR. The first two PCR rounds used TRBV1-TRBV30 forward primers with a C-beta reverse primer, about 10 cycles each. MiXCR, run by TCRdb on the multiplex PCR reads, gives a single entry per CDR3 protein. Seen here are over 45,000 distinct CDR3 sequences, 60% to 85% observed once, and the top ten hold over 25%. Co-extraction of RNA and DNA was performed on 20-30 mg of unsorted bulk tissue. Sequenced: liver tumor tissue from sampling region 5. Regarding subset: tumor region T5, tumor centre. The receptors here all came from a man between 35 and 55 years old with primary liver carcinoma and hepatitis B virus infection.

Note on this clonotype: No conserved phenylalanine or tryptophan is present at the end of the CDR3, so a read error is the likely explanation. The DNA is omitted, as the CDR3 cannot be located on it reliably, and the CDR3 follows TCRdb's listing. This chain uses TRBV12-3 or TRBV12-4 with TRBJ2-2; whether TRBD1, the table's D call, matches the DNA was not checked. The CDR3 has 16 amino acids, counting both end residues. Here the CDR3 reads CASSLYPGSDTGELLS.

As to this clonotype: This sequence may be a read error, since a much larger clone differs from it by one base. The gene calls are TRBV28 and TRBJ1-2, with D hard to call. CDR3 length equals 12 residues. Germline V gene lookup returns CDR1 MDHEN and CDR2 SYDVKM. Here the CDR3 reads CASADSNYGYIF. The CDR3 DNA follows: TGTGCCAGCGCGGATAGCAACTATGGCTACATCTTC.

Notes on this clonotype: One end of the junction is discordant with germline, which a read error may explain. The chain joins TRBV6-1 to TRBJ1-5; the D gene is possibly TRBD1 (6 bases). This CDR3 has 16 residues. Per germline, CDR1 MNHNS and CDR2 SASEGT. The CDR3 sequence: CANSDKGELSNQLQHF. The CDR3 DNA reads as TGTGCCAACAGTGACAAGGGGGAGTTAAGTAATCAGCTCCAGCATTTT.

Worth noting for this clonotype: A much bigger clone sits one base away, suggesting this may be a read error. CDR3 sequence: CDSSEGASGGDTQYF. The CDR3 DNA is TGTGACAGCAGTGAGGGGGCTAGCGGGGGAGATACGCAGTATTTT. The gene calls are TRBV6-4 and TRBJ2-3; TRBD2 aligns across 10 bases. The CDR3 is made up of 15 amino acids. Germline CDR1 and CDR2: MRHNA and SNTAGT.

Of note for this clonotype: An end of the junction does not agree with germline; a read error may underlie this. The chain employs TRBV11-2 and TRBJ2-7, with D possibly TRBD1 on 8 matching bases. CDR1 SGHAT and CDR2 FQNNGV come from the germline V gene. The CDR3 extends over 17 amino acids. CDR3 DNA: TGTGCCAGCAGCTGGGCCAGCGGGACAGGAAGTTCCTACGAACAGTACTTC. Residues: CASSWASGTGSSYEQYF.

In the case of this clonotype: At one of its ends the junction is not consistent with the germline gene, which may arise from a read error. The chain carries TRBV4-2 and TRBJ2-7, with D unresolved. In germline, CDR1 is LGHNA, CDR2 YNFKEQ. The CDR3 extends over 15 amino acids. As DNA, the CDR3 is TGTGCCAGCAGCCAAGATCTCAGGAGTACCTACGAACAGTACTTC. This translates into CASSQDLRSTYEQYF.

Details on this clonotype: Germline and junction disagree at one end, which may indicate a read error. The V and J genes are TRBV29-1 and TRBJ2-7; either TRBD1 or TRBD2 may supply D (5 bases each). This CDR3 spans 11 amino acids. The germline gives CDR1 SQVTM, CDR2 ANQGSEA. CDR3: CSVGGRDEQYF. Here the CDR3 DNA reads TGCAGCGTTGGAGGCCGGGACGAGCAATACTTC.

The sample holds one count of this clonotype. An end of the junction differs from the germline gene, which may be a read error. J is TRBJ1-5 and V is TRBV6-6; D remains unclear. Germline V gene data show CDR1 as MNHNY and CDR2 as SVGAGI (reference sequence). CDR3 length equals 15 residues. For the CDR3, the DNA is TGTGACAGCAGTCCTCCAACCCGTAGCAATCAGCCCCGGCATTTT. As protein: CDSSPPTRSNQPRHF.

The rearrangement joins TRBV29-1 to TRBJ2-2; a possible D gene is TRBD2 (5 bases). Germline V gene data show CDR1 as SQVTM and CDR2 as ANQGSEA. This CDR3 is 12 amino acids long. Trimming removed 4 bases from V and 16 bases from J, with 19 bases in between. CDR3 nucleotides: TGCAGCGTTGCTACGAACACCGGGGAACGGTTTTTT. Protein sequence: CSVATNTGERFF.

This clonotype has a count of ten or more. The CDR3 reads CASSLSTRSYLSNQPQHF. The CDR3 region has the DNA TGTGCCAGCAGTTTAAGTACCCGCTCCTACCTGAGCAATCAGCCCCAGCATTTT. V is TRBV28 and J is TRBJ1-5; D is unclear. Germline V CDR1 and CDR2: MDHEN, SYDVKM. The ends were cut back, 2 bases at V and 1 base at J, with 18 bases in the middle. The CDR3 totals 18 residues.

To note about this clonotype: This is likely a read error, given that the CDR3 carries no conserved phenylalanine or tryptophan at its end. The V gene is TRBV5-5, the J gene TRBJ2-3, with a tentative D call TRBD2 (6 bases). The length of the CDR3 is 19 residues. The V gene lost 3 bases and the J gene lost 11 bases, with 34 bases spanning the gap. The germline V gene encodes CDR1 SGHKS and CDR2 YYEKEE (reference sequence). CDR3 coding DNA: TGTGCCAGCAGCTGGCTCCCCGATGAATCGGGACTCCCTTTGAGCATGCAGTATTCT. Encoded protein: CASSWLPDESGLPLSMQYS.

This clonotype was detected many times. This rearrangement joins TRBV6-6 to TRBJ2-7, with 7 bases aligning to TRBD1. The J segment lost 3 bases and the V segment lost 6 bases, leaving 11 bases of the junction unmatched. Germline V gene data show CDR1 as MNHNY and CDR2 as SVGAGI (reference sequence). This CDR3 has 15 residues. For the CDR3, the DNA is TGTGCCAGCAGCCCTGAGACAGGGTACTACTACGAGCAGTACTTC. Translation gives CASSPETGYYYEQYF.

The table lists this clonotype with a few counts. This chain connects TRBV28 to TRBJ2-5; D is uncertain. The CDR3 extends over 12 amino acids. Trimming removed 9 bases at V and 5 bases at J, with 13 bases between. The V gene's germline CDR1 is MDHEN and CDR2 SYDVKM. CDR3 protein: CASSPVGETQYF. CDR3 bases: TGTGCCAGTAGCCCAGTAGGTGAGACCCAGTACTTC.

J is TRBJ2-6 and V is TRBV6-2 or TRBV6-3; no definite D call. Trimming removed 7 bases from V and 0 bases from J, with 28 bases in between. Germline lookup yields CDR1 MNHEY and CDR2 SVGEGT. CDR3 length equals 21 residues. The DNA of the CDR3 is TGTGCCAGCACCCCCAGGAAACGTGGGTCTAACGGCGCCTCTGGGGCCAACGTCCTGACTTTC. This encodes CASTPRKRGSNGASGANVLTF.

For this clonotype: The conserved phenylalanine or tryptophan normally closing the CDR3 is absent here, so this likely arose from a read error. The CDR3 DNA follows: TGTGCCAGCAACTTGGAGGGGGCAAGCTCCTACAATGAGCAGTTCTTA. Residues: CASNLEGASSYNEQFL. The rearrangement uses TRBV5-6 and TRBJ2-1; tentative D call: TRBD1 (7 bases). In germline, CDR1 is SGHDT, CDR2 YYEEEE. CDR3 length equals 16 residues.

Details on this clonotype: This may come from a read error, since a much larger clone is one base off. CDR3 DNA sequence: TGTGCCTGGAAAAGAACGTCCCCCGGGACCCAACTGTTGTTT. Residues: CAWKRTSPGTQLLF. This chain joins TRBV30 and TRBJ1-4, with a weak D call TRBD1 (5 bases). From germline, CDR1 is GTSNPN and CDR2 SVGIG (reference sequence). The CDR3 extends over 14 amino acids.

This clonotype was seen more than once but under ten times. Sequence at one end of the junction differs from germline and may be a read error. The chain combines TRBV29-1 with TRBJ2-1; D is possibly TRBD1 (7 bases). Looked up from germline, CDR1 is SQVTM and CDR2 is ANQGSEA. The length of the CDR3 is 14 residues. CDR3 sequence: CSGLPGQGVDKQFF. The CDR3 coding sequence is TGTAGCGGATTGCCGGGGCAGGGGGTGGATAAGCAGTTCTTC.

On this clonotype: An end of the junction does not agree with germline; a read error may underlie this. The chain links TRBV4-1 to TRBJ2-5; 7 bases are a match to TRBD1. CDR1 is MGHRA and CDR2 is YSYEKL in the germline V gene. The CDR3 has 15 residues. CDR3 region: CASSQDPGGQETQYF. The CDR3 nucleotides read TGCGCCAGTAGCCAAGATCCAGGGGGCCAAGAGACCCAGTACTTC.

Notes on this clonotype: The junction differs from germline at one of its ends, possibly a read error. J is TRBJ2-1 and V is TRBV7-9, with 9 bases that match TRBD2. Germline assignment: CDR1 SEHNR and CDR2 FQNEAQ (reference sequence). The CDR3 is made up of 14 amino acids. CDR3 in amino acids: CASSFAGGQSEQLF. The CDR3 nucleotides read TGTGCCAGCAGCTTTGCGGGAGGGCAAAGTGAGCAGCTCTTC.

On this clonotype: One end of the junction is discordant with germline, which a read error may explain. The chain links TRBV6-1 to TRBJ2-7, with TRBD2 matching over 7 bases. Germline V lookup: CDR1 MNHNS, CDR2 SASEGT. The CDR3 is 15 residues long. The CDR3 nucleotides are TGTGCCAGCGTCCTAGTAGCGGGCTGGGTCGACGGGCAGAACTTC. Amino acid sequence: CASVLVAGWVDGQNF.

In the case of this clonotype: The junction departs from the called germline gene at one end, perhaps through a read error. The chain joins TRBV10-3 to TRBJ2-5; possibly TRBD1 for D (5 bases). Germline V gene sequence: CDR1 ENHRY, CDR2 SYGVKD. The CDR3 has 12 amino acids. The CDR3 region is CDISLDKETQYF. The CDR3 DNA sequence: TGTGACATCAGTCTGGACAAAGAGACCCAGTACTTC.

This clonotype was found once. The CDR3 does not close with the conserved phenylalanine or tryptophan, likely indicating a read error. The chain recombines TRBV11-2 with TRBJ2-5; D call uncertain. This CDR3 has 12 residues. The V end was cut by 2 bases, the J end by 11 bases, with 12 bases between. CDR1 is SGHAT and CDR2 is FQNNGV in the germline V gene. The CDR3 region is CASSLKERAQYI. The CDR3 DNA is TGTGCCAGCAGCTTAAAGGAAAGGGCTCAGTACATC.

J is TRBJ1-1 and V is TRBV10-3, with D tentatively TRBD1 (6 bases). This CDR3 has 13 amino acids. Trimming left V 6 bases short and J 4 bases short, with 12 bases between. Germline V gives CDR1 ENHRY, CDR2 SYGVKD. The chain's CDR3 is CAISDYRATEAFF. Here the CDR3 DNA reads TGTGCCATCAGCGATTACAGGGCCACTGAAGCTTTCTTT.

In regard to this clonotype: The final CDR3 position lacks the conserved phenylalanine or tryptophan, pointing to a likely read error. The CDR3 DNA follows: TGTGCCAGCACCCAGAGGTTGTCTGGGGCCAACGTCCTGACTCTA. Translation gives CASTQRLSGANVLTL. The chain recombines TRBV11-2 with TRBJ2-6; D is undetermined. Per germline, CDR1 SGHAT and CDR2 FQNNGV. The CDR3 contains 15 residues. Trimming took 7 bases from V and 1 from J, leaving 11 bases between them.

This clonotype showed up just once. This chain connects TRBV29-1 to TRBJ2-1, with TRBD1 matching 7 bases. J gave up 8 bases and V 8 bases, and 12 bases lay outside the gene matches. CDR3 length: 13 amino acids. Germline V lookup: CDR1 SQVTM, CDR2 ANQGSEA. Here the CDR3 reads CSLMRPGQDEQFF. In DNA form, the CDR3 reads TGCAGCCTCATGCGCCCTGGACAGGATGAGCAGTTCTTC.